The 14 T cell receptor beta chains in this list originate from one sample, sequenced in a study of metastatic and nonmetastatic thyroid tumors. Patients had received no treatment of any kind before thyroid surgery. TCRdb re-clonotyped the PCR reads through MiXCR. This table holds 75,000 to 95,000 clones, about an eighth found once. The source material was blood. Receptors were obtained from a female donor with papillary thyroid cancer or a benign thyroid nodule (not recorded which). Some clones in this sample may be carry-over from other donors' samples.

This clone was observed many times. The chain recombines TRBV11-1 with TRBJ2-2, with TRBD1 identical over 9 bases. The CDR3 is made up of 18 amino acids. CDR1 and CDR2 (germline): SGHAT, FQDESV (reference sequence). The trim removed 1 base at V and 3 bases at J, leaving 9 bases unmatched. The CDR3 spells CASSLGLSWTGDTGELFF. CDR3 in DNA: TGTGCCAGCAGCTTAGGGCTCTCTTGGACAGGGGACACCGGGGAGCTGTTTTTT.

Ten or more counts support this clone. The J gene is TRBJ2-2, the V gene TRBV20-1; the D gene is possibly TRBD2 (5 bases). This CDR3 spans 15 amino acids. V dropped 5 bases and J dropped 5 bases, with 18 bases sitting between them. In germline, CDR1 is DFQATT, CDR2 SNEGSKA (reference sequence). CDR3 nucleotide sequence: TGCAGTGCTCGAACACGCGGACTGGAGACCGGGGAGCTGTTTTTT. This encodes CSARTRGLETGELFF.

The rearrangement uses TRBV30 and TRBJ2-7; D is possibly TRBD1 or TRBD2 (5 bases each). CDR1 and CDR2 from the germline V gene are GTSNPN and SVGIG (reference sequence). The CDR3 has 15 residues. Trimming cost V 2 bases and J 7 bases, with 21 bases left between them. This CDR3 reads CAWSWLGPISCEQYF. CDR3 nucleotide sequence: TGTGCCTGGAGTTGGCTGGGACCCATCTCGTGTGAGCAGTACTTC. Combining the CDR3 with reference TRBV30 and TRBJ2-7 gives the whole variable domain SQTIHQWPATLVQPVGSPLSLECTVEGTSNPNLYWYRQAAGRGLQLLFYSVGIGQISSEVPQNLSASRPQDRQFILSSKKLLLSDSGFYLCAWSWLGPISCEQYFGPGTRLTVT.

This clone was seen repeatedly, ten times or more. The rearrangement links TRBV13 to TRBJ2-7; D possibly corresponds to TRBD2 (6 bases). The CDR3 runs 15 residues. With 2 bases removed from V and 1 base from J, the gap between germline ends came to 12 bases. Germline loops: CDR1 PRHDT, CDR2 FYEKMQ (reference sequence). The CDR3 reads CASSLRVGGSYEQYF. CDR3 sequence (DNA): TGTGCCAGCAGCTTAAGGGTCGGGGGTTCCTACGAGCAGTACTTC.

This clone has a count of ten or more. The V call is TRBV9, the J call TRBJ2-3, with D possibly TRBD2 on 5 matching bases. The germline V and J ends were trimmed by 8 bases and 6 bases, with 13 bases remaining between them. The CDR3 totals 12 residues. Germline V CDR1 and CDR2: SGDLS, YYNGEE. The CDR3 DNA sequence: TGTGCCAGTTCGGGAACTTTTGATACGCAGTATTTT. It specifies CASSGTFDTQYF.

This clone has ten or more counts. J is TRBJ2-5 and V is TRBV3-1, with D tentatively TRBD1 or TRBD2 (5 bases each). This CDR3 contains 15 residues. Per the germline V gene, CDR1 is LGHDT and CDR2 is YNNKEL (reference sequence). Trimming left V 3 bases short and J 5 bases short, with 16 bases between. This chain's CDR3 is CASSQGPKVVETQYF. CDR3 DNA: TGTGCCAGCAGCCAGGGACCCAAGGTCGTGGAGACCCAGTACTTC.

This clone was observed many times. The J gene is TRBJ2-5, the V gene TRBV2; D may match TRBD1 or TRBD2 (6 bases each). This CDR3 is 14 amino acids long. CDR1 and CDR2 from the germline V gene are SNHLY and FYNNEI. Trimming stripped 6 bases from V and 2 bases from J, with 13 bases between. The CDR3, as DNA: TGTGCCAGCAGGAAACAGGGAGGACAAGAGACCCAGTACTTC. As protein: CASRKQGGQETQYF.

This clone was seen ten or more times. The chain has TRBV3-1 and TRBJ1-1; D is undetermined. Germline V CDR1 and CDR2: LGHDT, YNNKEL (reference sequence). The CDR3 is made up of 14 amino acids. Trimming pared 0 bases from V and 5 bases from J, leaving 10 bases between. The CDR3 loop is CASSQDHSRTEAFF. For the CDR3, the DNA is TGTGCCAGCAGCCAAGATCACTCGAGGACTGAAGCTTTCTTT. Full variable domain (remainder filled in from reference TRBV3-1 and TRBJ1-1): DTAVSQTPKYLVTQMGNDKSIKCEQNLGHDTMYWYKQDSKKFLKIMFSYNNKELIINETVPNRFSPKSPDKAHLNLHINSLELGDSAVYFCASSQDHSRTEAFFGQGTRLTVV.

The V call is TRBV5-5, the J call TRBJ2-4; D call uncertain. Germline V gene lookup returns CDR1 SGHKS and CDR2 YYEKEE (reference sequence). V gave up 0 bases and J gave up 0 bases, with 4 bases separating them. CDR3 length equals 14 residues. The CDR3 loop is CASSLGEAKNIQYF. The CDR3 nucleotides are TGTGCCAGCAGCTTGGGGGAAGCCAAAAACATTCAGTACTTC.

Turning to this clone: A much larger clone lies a single base off, so this may be a read error. In the same sample, other DNA sequences code for this CDR3. V gene TRBV9 combines with J gene TRBJ1-2, with no clear D. The CDR3 sequence is 15 residues long. Per the germline V gene, CDR1 is SGDLS and CDR2 is YYNGEE. The CDR3 loop is CASSANRRDNYGYTF. The DNA for the CDR3 is TGTGCCAGCAGCGCGAATCGGAGGGATAACTATGGCTATACCTTC.

This clone was seen many times. V and J are TRBV6-2 or TRBV6-3 and TRBJ1-5; possible D gene TRBD1, 5 bases. The CDR3 covers 16 residues. V was shortened by 1 base and J by 1 base, with 11 bases between the two germline ends. The germline CDR1 and CDR2 sequences are MNHEY and SVGEGT. CDR3 nucleotides: TGTGCCAGCAGTTACTTTGTGGGGGAGAGCAATCAGCCCCAGCATTTT. It translates to CASSYFVGESNQPQHF.

In this sample, this clone turned up many times. Other DNA sequences within the sample encode an identical CDR3. This sequence joins TRBV15 and TRBJ2-7; D is undetermined. Trimming cost V 0 bases and J 3 bases, with 3 bases left between them. Germline V gives CDR1 LNHNV, CDR2 YYDKDF (reference sequence). The CDR3 length is 12 residues. CDR3 residues: CATSRDSYEQYF. Written as DNA, the CDR3 is TGTGCCACCAGCAGAGACAGCTACGAGCAGTACTTC.

This clone was detected ten times or more. Given the absence of the conserved phenylalanine or tryptophan at the CDR3 end, a read error is likely. The DNA is left out, because the CDR3 cannot be placed on it with certainty; the CDR3 is given as TCRdb lists it. This chain connects TRBV7-9 to TRBJ1-1; the table's D call TRBD1 went unverified against the DNA. The CDR3 spans 12 amino acids, including both terminal residues. Germline-derived CDR1 and CDR2 are SEHNR and FQNEAQ (reference sequence). The CDR3 loop is CASSPIPQQPRY.

This clone occurred many times. The V call is TRBV29-1, the J call TRBJ2-3; 8 bases are a match to TRBD1. The CDR3 has 16 residues. The germline gives CDR1 SQVTM, CDR2 ANQGSEA. V dropped 6 bases and J dropped 2; count of bases not matched to a gene: 13. The chain's CDR3 is CSVPSFRQGFTDTQYF. Written as DNA, the CDR3 is TGCAGCGTCCCTTCATTTAGACAGGGGTTCACAGATACGCAGTATTTT.